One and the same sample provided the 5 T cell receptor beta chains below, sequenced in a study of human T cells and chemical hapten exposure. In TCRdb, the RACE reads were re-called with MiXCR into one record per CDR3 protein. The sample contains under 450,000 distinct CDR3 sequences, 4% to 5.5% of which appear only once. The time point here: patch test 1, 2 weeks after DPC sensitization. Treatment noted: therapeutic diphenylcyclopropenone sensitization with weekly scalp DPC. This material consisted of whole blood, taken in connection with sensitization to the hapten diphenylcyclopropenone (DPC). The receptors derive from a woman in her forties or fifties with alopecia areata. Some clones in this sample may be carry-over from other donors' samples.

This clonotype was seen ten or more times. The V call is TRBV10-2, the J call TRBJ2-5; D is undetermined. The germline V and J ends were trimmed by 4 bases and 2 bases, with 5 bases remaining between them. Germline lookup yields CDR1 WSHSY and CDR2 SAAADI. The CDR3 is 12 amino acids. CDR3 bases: TGCGCCAGCAGTGTTGGGCAAGAGACCCAGTACTTC. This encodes CASSVGQETQYF.

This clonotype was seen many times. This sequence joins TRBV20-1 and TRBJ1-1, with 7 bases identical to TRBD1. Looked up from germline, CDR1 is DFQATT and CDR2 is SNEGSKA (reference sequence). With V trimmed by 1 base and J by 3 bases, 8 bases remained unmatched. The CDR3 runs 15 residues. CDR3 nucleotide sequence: TGCAGTGCTAGAGGTCTGACAGGGTTGGACACTGAAGCTTTCTTT. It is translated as CSARGLTGLDTEAFF.

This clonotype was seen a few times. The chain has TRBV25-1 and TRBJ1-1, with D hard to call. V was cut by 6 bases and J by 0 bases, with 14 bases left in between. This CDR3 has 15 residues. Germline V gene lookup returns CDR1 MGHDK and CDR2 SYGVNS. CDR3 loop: CASSQTAILNTEAFF. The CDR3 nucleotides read TGTGCCAGCAGCCAGACGGCTATCTTGAACACTGAAGCTTTCTTT.

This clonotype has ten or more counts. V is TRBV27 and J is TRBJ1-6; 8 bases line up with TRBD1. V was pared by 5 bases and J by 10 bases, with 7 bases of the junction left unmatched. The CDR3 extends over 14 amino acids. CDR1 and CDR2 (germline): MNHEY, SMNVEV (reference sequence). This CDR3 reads CASSSGTGHSPLHF. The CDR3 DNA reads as TGTGCCAGCAGTAGCGGGACAGGTCACTCACCCCTCCACTTT.

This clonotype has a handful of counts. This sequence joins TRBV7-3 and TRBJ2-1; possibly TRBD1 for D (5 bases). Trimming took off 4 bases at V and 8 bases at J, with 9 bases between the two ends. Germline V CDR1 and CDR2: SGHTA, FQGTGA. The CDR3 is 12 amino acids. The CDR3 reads CASSSTGDEQFF. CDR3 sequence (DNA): TGTGCCAGCAGCTCCACAGGCGATGAGCAGTTCTTC.